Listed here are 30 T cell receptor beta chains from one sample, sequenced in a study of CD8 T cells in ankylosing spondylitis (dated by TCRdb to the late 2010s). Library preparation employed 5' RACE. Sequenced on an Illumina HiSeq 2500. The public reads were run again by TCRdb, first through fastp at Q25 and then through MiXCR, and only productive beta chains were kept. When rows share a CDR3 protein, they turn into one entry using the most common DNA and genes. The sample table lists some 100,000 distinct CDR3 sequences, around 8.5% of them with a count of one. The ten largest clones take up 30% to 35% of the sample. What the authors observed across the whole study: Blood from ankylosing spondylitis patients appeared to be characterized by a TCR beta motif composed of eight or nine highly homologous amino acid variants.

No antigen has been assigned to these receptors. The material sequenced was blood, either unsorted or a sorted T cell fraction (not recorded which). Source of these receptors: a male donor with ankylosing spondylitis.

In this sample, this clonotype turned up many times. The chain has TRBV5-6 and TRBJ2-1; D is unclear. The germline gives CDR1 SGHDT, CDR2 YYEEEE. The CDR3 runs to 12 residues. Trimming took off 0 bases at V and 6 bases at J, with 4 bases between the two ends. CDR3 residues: CASSLVANEQFF. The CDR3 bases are TGTGCCAGCAGCTTGGTTGCCAATGAGCAGTTCTTC.

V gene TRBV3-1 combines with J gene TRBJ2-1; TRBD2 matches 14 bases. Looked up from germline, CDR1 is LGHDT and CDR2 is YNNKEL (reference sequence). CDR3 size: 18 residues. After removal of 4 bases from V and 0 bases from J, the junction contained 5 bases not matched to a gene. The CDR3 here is CASSPGTSGGSSYNEQFF. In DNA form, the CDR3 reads TGTGCCAGCAGCCCCGGGACTAGCGGGGGAAGCTCCTACAATGAGCAGTTCTTC.

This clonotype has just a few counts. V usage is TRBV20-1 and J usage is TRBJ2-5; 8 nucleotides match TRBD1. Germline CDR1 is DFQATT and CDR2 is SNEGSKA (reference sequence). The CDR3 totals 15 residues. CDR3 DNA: TGCAGCGCTTCCGATGGAGACAGGGGCCAAGAGACCCAGTACTTC. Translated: CSASDGDRGQETQYF.

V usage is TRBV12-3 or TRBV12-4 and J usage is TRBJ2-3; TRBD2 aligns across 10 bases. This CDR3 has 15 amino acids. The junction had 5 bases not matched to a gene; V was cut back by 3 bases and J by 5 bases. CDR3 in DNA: TGTGCCAGCAGTTTCACGGGACTAGCGTTAGATACGCAGTATTTT. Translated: CASSFTGLALDTQYF.

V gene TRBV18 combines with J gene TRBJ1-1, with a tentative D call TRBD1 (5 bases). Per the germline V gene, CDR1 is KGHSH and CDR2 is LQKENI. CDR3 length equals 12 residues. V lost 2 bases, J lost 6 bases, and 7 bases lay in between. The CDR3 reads CASSPGDAEAFF. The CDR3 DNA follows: TGTGCCAGCTCACCAGGGGACGCTGAAGCTTTCTTT.

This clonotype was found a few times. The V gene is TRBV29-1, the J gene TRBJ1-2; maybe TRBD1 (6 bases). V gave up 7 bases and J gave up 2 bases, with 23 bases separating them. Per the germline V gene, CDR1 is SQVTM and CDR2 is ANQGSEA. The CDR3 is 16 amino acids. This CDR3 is CSAVGGADAKNYGYTF. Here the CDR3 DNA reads TGCAGCGCCGTTGGGGGGGCTGACGCTAAGAACTATGGCTACACCTTC.

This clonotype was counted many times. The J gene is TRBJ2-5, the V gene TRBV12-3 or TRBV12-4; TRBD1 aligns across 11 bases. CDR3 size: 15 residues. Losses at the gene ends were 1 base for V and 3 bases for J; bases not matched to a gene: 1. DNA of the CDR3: TGTGCCAGCAGTTTAGGGGGACAGGGGGAAGAGACCCAGTACTTC. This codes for CASSLGGQGEETQYF.

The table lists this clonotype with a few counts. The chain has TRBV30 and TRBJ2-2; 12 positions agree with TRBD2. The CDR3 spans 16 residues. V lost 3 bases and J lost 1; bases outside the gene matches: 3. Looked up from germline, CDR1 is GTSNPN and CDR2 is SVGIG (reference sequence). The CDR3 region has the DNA TGTGCCTGGAGGGGGACTAGCGGGTGGAACACCGGGGAGCTGTTTTTT. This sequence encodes CAWRGTSGWNTGELFF.

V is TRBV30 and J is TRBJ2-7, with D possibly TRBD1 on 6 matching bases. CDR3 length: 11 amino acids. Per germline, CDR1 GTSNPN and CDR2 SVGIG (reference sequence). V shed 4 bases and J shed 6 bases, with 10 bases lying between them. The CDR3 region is CAWIWGREQYF. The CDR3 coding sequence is TGTGCCTGGATTTGGGGGCGCGAGCAGTACTTC.

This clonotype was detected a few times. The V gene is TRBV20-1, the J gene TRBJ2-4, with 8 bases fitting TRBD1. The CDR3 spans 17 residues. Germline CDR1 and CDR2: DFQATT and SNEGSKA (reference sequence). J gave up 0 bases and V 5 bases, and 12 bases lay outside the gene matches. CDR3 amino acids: CSAGFMAGGLAKNIQYF. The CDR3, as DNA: TGCAGTGCTGGCTTCATGGCAGGGGGCCTAGCCAAAAACATTCAGTACTTC.

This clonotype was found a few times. In DNA form, the CDR3 reads TGTGCCAGCACCGGGCGGGTCGGAGCGGGAACCTACGAGCAGTACTTC. Its translation is CASTGRVGAGTYEQYF. The rearrangement links TRBV27 to TRBJ2-7; 7 bases line up with TRBD2. J lost 2 bases, V lost 7 bases, and 14 bases had no gene match. CDR3 size: 16 residues. From germline, CDR1 is MNHEY and CDR2 SMNVEV (reference sequence).

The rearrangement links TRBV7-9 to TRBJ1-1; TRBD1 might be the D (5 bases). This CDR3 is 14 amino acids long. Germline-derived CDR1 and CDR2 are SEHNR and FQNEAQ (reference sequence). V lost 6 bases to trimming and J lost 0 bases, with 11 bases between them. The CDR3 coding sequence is TGTGCCAGCAGGCATGGGACGTTGAACACTGAAGCTTTCTTT. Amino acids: CASRHGTLNTEAFF.

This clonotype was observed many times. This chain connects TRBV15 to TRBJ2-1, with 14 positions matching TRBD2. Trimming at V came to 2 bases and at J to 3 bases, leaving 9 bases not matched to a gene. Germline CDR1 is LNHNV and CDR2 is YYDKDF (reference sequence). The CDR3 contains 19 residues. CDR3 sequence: CATSRPGLAGANDYNEQFF. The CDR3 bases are TGTGCCACCAGCAGACCGGGACTAGCGGGAGCAAACGACTACAATGAGCAGTTCTTC. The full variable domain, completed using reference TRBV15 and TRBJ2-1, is DAMVIQNPRYQVTQFGKPVTLSCSQTLNHNVMYWYQQKSSQAPKLLFHYYDKDFNNEADTPDNFQSRRPNTSFCFLDIRSPGLGDTAMYLCATSRPGLAGANDYNEQFFGPGTRLTVL.

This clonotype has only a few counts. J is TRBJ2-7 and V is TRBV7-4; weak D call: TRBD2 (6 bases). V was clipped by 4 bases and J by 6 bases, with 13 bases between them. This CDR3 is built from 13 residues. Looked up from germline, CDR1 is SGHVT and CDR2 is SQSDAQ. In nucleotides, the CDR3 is TGTGCCAGCAGCTCATTAGCGGCGGGCGAGCAGTACGTC. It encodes CASSSLAAGEQYV.

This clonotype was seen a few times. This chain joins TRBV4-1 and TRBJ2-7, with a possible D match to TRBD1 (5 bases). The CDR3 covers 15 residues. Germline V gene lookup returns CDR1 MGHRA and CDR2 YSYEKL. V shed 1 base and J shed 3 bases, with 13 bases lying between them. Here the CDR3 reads CASSQALQGSYEQYV. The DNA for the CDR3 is TGCGCCAGCAGCCAAGCACTGCAGGGTAGCTACGAGCAGTACGTC.

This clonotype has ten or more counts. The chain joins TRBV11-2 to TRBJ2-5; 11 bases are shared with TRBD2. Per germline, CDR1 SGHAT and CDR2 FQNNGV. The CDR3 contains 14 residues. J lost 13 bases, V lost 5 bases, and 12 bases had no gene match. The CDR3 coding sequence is TGTGCCAGCAGCCCAACTAGCGGGGGTGCAAGGCGGTACTTC. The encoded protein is CASSPTSGGARRYF.

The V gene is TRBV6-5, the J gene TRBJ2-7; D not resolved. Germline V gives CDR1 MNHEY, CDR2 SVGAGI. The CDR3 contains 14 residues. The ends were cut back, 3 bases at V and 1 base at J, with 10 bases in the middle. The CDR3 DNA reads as TGTGCCAGCAGTTATTCGGGCAGGTCCTACGAGCAGTACTTC. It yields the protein CASSYSGRSYEQYF.

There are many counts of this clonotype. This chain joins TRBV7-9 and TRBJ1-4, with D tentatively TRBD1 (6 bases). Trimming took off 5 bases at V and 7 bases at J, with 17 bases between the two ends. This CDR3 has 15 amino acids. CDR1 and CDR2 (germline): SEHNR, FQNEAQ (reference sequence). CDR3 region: CASSPGARTAEKLFF. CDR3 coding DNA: TGTGCCAGCAGCCCAGGGGCGAGGACAGCTGAAAAACTGTTTTTT.

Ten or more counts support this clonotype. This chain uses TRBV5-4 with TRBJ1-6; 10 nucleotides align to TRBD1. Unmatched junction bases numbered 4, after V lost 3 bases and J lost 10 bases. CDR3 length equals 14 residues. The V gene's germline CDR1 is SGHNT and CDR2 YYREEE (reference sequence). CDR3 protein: CASSWGTGESPLHF. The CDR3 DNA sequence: TGTGCCAGCAGCTGGGGGACAGGGGAGTCACCCCTCCACTTT.

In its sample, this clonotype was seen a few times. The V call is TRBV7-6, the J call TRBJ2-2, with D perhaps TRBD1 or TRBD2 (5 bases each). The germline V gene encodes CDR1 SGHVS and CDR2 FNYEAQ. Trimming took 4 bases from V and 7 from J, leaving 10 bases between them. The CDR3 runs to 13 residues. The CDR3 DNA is TGTGCCAGCAGCTGGTTTGGGGGCGGGGAGCTGTTTTTT. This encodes CASSWFGGGELFF.

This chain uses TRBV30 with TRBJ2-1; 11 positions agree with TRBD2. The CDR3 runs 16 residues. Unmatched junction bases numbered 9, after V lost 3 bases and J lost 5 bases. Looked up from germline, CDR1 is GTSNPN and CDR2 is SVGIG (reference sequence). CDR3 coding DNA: TGTGCCTGGAGCTTCGTAGCGGGAGGGCCCCACAATGAGCAGTTCTTC. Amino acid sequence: CAWSFVAGGPHNEQFF.

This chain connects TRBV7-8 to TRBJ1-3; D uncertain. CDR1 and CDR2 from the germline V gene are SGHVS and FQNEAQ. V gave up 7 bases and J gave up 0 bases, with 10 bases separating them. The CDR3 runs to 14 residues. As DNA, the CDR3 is TGTGCCAGCACCCTCCGGGCCTCTGGAAACACCATATATTTT. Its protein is CASTLRASGNTIYF. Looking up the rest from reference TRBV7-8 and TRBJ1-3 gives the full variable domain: GAGVSQSPRYKVAKRGQDVALRCDPISGHVSLFWYQQALGQGPEFLTYFQNEAQLDKSGLPSDRFFAERPEGSVSTLKIQRTQQEDSAVYLCASTLRASGNTIYFGEGSWLTVV.

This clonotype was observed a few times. The CDR3 is CASSLKGVTLPNYGYTF. Here the CDR3 DNA reads TGTGCCAGCAGTTTGAAAGGGGTAACGCTTCCTAACTATGGCTACACCTTC. The V call is TRBV27, the J call TRBJ1-2; maybe TRBD1 (5 bases). Germline CDR1 is MNHEY and CDR2 is SMNVEV (reference sequence). Trimming stripped 3 bases from V and 0 bases from J, with 17 bases between. The CDR3 is made up of 17 amino acids.

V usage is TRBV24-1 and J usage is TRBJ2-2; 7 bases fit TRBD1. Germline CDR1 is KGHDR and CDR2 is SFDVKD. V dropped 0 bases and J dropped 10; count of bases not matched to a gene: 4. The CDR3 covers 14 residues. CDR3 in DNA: TGTGCCACCAGTGATTTGAGACAGGGAAAGGAGCTGTTTTTT. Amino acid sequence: CATSDLRQGKELFF.

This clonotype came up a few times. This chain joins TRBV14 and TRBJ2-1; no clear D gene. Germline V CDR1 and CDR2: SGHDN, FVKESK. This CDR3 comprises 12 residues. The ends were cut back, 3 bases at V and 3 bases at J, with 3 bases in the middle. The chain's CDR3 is CASSQVYNEQFF. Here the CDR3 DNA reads TGTGCCAGCAGCCAGGTCTACAATGAGCAGTTCTTC.

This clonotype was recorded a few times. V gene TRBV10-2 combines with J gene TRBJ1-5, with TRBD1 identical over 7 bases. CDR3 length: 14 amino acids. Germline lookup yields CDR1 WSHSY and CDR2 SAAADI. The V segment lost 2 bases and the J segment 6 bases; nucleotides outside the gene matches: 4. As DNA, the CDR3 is TGCGCCAGCAGTGAGGATGACAGGGCTCAGCCCCAGCATTTT. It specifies CASSEDDRAQPQHF.

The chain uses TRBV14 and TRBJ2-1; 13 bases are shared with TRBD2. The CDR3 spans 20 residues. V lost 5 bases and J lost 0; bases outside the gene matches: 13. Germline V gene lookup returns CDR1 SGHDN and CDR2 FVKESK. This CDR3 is CASSGLAGEATLSSYNEQFF. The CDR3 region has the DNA TGTGCCAGCAGCGGACTAGCGGGAGAAGCTACGTTGAGCTCCTACAATGAGCAGTTCTTC.

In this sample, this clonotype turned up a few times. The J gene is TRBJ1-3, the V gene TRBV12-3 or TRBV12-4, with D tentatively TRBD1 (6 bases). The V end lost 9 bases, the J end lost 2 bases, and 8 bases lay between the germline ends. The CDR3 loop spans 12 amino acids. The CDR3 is CARQGPGNTIYF. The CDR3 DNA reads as TGTGCCAGGCAGGGGCCTGGAAACACCATATATTTT.

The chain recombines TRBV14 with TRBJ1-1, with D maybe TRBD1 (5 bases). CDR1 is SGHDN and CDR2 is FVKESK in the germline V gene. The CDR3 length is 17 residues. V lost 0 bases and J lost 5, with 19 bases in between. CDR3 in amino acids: CASSQERGVLGSTEAFF. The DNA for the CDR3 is TGTGCCAGCAGCCAAGAACGAGGGGTCCTCGGGAGTACTGAAGCTTTCTTT.

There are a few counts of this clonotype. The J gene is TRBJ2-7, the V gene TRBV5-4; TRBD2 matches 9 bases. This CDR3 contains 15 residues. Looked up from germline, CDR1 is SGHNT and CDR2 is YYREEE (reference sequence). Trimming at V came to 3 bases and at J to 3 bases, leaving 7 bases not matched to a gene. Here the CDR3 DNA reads TGTGCCAGCAGCTGGGGGGGTAGCGGGAGCTACGAGCAGTACTTC. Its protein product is CASSWGGSGSYEQYF.